This T cell receptor (beta chain) was sequenced for a study of T-cell memory formation after mild COVID-19. TCRdb reanalysed the 5' RACE reads using MiXCR and keeps one entry per CDR3 protein. The sample shows a few hundred thousand distinct CDR3 sequences, 13% to 15% of them seen only once. V lost 3 bases to trimming and J lost 6 bases, with 9 bases between them. Germline V gene lookup returns CDR1 WSHSY and CDR2 SAAADI. The CDR3 consists of 13 residues. This clonotype was found a few times. Its antigen is unidentified. General study findings and limits: CD4+ contracting clones lay mainly in CM and EM, CD8+ ones in EMRA.

Sequencing was performed on PBMCs or a T cell subset sorted from them (not recorded which). The V call is TRBV10-2, the J call TRBJ1-5; D possibly corresponds to TRBD1 (5 bases). This receptor was identified in a man aged 18-30 years who had mild COVID-19 (a few samples of this study predate the infection). Cell type and time point are not known. CDR3 protein: CASSEGRGQPQHF. CDR3 coding DNA: TGCGCCAGCAGTGAAGGGAGGGGTCAGCCCCAGCATTTT.